This T cell receptor beta chain was recorded in a study of OX40 agonist ivuxolimab in advanced cancers. Sampled blood was obtained at baseline, cycle 4 day 1, and cycle 7 day 1. This CDR3 has 15 amino acids. Deletions cut 1 base from V and 6 bases from J, with 12 bases between. The germline V gene encodes CDR1 LNHDA and CDR2 SQIVND (reference sequence). Clones were read by immunoSEQ multiplex PCR, and TCRdb kept only the in-frame ones, dropping some. The data contain approximately 89,000 clones, around nine tenths of them singletons. This material consisted of CD4+ or CD8+ T cells sorted from blood, taken in a trial of the OX40 agonist ivuxolimab. This receptor was identified in an adult with an advanced solid tumor such as melanoma, head and neck, liver or kidney cancer. This chain links TRBV19 with TRBJ2-2, with a possible D match to TRBD2 (6 bases). The CDR3: CASSIAVGEAGELFF. The CDR3, as DNA: TGTGCCAGTAGTATAGCTGTGGGGGAGGCCGGGGAGCTGTTTTTT.